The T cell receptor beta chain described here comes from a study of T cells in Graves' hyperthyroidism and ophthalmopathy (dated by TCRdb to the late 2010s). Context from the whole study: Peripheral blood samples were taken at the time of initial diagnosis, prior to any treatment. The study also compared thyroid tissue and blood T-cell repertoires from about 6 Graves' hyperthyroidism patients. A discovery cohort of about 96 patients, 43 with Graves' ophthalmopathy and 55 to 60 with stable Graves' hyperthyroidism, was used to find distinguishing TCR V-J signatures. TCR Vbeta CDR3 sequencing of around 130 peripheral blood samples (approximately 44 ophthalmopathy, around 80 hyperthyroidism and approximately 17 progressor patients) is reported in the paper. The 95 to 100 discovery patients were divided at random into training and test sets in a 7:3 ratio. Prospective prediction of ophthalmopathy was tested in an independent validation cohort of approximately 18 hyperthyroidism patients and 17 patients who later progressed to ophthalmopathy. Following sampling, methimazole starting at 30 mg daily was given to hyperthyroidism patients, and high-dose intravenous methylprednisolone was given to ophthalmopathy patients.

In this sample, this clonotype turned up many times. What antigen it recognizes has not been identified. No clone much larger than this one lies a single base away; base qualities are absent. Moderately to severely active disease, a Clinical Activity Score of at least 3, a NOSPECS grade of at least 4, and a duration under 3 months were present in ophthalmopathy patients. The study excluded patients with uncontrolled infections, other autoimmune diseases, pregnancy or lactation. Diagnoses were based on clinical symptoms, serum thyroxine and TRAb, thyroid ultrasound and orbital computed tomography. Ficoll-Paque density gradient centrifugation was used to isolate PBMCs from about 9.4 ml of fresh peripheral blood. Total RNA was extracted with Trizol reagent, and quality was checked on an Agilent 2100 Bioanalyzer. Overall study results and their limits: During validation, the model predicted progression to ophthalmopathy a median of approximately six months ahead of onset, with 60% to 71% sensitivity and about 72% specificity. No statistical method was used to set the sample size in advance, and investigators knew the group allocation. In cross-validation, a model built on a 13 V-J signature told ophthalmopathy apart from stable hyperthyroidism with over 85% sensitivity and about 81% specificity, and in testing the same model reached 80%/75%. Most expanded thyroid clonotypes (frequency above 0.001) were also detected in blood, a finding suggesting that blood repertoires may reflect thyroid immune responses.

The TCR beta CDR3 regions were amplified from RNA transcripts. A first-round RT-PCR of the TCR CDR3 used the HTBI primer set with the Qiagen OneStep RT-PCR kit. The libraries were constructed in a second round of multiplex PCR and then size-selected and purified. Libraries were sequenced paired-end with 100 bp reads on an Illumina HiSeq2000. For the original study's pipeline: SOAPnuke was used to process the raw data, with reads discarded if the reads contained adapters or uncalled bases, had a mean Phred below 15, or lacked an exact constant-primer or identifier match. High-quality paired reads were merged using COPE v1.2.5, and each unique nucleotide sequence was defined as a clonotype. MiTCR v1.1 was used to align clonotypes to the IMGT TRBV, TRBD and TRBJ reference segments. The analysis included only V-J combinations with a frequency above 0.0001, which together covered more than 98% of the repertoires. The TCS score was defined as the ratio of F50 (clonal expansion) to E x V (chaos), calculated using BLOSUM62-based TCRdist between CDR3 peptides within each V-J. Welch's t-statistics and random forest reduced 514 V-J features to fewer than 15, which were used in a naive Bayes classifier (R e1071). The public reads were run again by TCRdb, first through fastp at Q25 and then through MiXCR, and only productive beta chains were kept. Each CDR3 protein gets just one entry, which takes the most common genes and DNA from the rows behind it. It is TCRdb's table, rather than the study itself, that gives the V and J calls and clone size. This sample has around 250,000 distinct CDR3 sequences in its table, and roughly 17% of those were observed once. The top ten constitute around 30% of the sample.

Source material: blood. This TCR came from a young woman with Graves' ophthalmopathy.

The CDR3 region: CASSETVVSGNTIYF. The sequenced DNA: TGTGCCAGCAGTGAGACAGTAGTCTCTGGAAACACCATATATTTT. The sequence is built from TRBV2 and TRBJ1-3; TRBD1 is possibly the D segment (5 matching bases). Trimming at the junction amounts to 3 bases on V and 0 bases on J, and the germline ends lie 9 bases apart. The CDR3 holds 15 amino acids from the cysteine to the phenylalanine. Here the CDR3 DNA is all that survives: 45 bases in frame from base 1. In the germline V gene, CDR1 corresponds to SNHLY and CDR2 to FYNNEI.